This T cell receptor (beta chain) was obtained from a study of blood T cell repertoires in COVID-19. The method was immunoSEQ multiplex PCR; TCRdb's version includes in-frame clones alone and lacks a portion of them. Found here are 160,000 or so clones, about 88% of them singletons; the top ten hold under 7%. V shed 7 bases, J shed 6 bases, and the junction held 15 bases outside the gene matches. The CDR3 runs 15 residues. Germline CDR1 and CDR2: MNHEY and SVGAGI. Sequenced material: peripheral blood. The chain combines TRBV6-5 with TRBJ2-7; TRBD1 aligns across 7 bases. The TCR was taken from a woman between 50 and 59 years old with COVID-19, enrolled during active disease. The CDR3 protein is CASTRGWDSHREQYF. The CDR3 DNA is TGTGCCAGCACCAGAGGGTGGGACAGCCACCGCGAGCAGTACTTC.